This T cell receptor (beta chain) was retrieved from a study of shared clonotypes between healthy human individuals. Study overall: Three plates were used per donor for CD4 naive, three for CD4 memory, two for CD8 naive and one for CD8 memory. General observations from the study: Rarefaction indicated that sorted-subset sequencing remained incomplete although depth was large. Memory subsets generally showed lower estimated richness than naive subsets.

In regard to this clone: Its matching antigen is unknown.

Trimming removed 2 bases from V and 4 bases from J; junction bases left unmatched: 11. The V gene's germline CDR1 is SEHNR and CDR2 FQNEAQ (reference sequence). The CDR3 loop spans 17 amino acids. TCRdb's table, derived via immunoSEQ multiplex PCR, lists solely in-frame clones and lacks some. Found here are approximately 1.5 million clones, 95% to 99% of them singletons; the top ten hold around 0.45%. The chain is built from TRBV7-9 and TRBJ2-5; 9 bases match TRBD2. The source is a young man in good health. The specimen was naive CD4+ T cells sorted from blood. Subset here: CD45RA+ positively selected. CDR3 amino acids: CASSLWVAGDIPETQYF. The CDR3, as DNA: TGTGCCAGCAGCTTATGGGTAGCGGGAGATATTCCAGAGACCCAGTACTTC. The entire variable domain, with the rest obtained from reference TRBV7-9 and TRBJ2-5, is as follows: DTGVSQNPRHKITKRGQNVTFRCDPISEHNRLYWYRQTLGQGPEFLTYFQNEAQLEKSRLLSDRFSAERPKGSFSTLEIQRTEQGDSAMYLCASSLWVAGDIPETQYFGPGTRLLVL.